This T cell receptor (beta chain) was identified in a study of long-term antiretroviral therapy in people with HIV. At the survey level, the v3.0 immunoSEQ assay was run. Here immunoSEQ multiplex PCR was the method, and the copy in TCRdb shows in-frame clones only, minus some. The data contain roughly 20,000 clones, approximately 80% of them seen just once; the ten biggest clones take up roughly 3.7%. Sequencing was performed on unsorted PBMCs, taken 4 years after starting antiretroviral therapy. This clonotype was obtained from a young man with HIV.

The CDR3 DNA follows: TGTGCCAGCAGTGAAAGAGGCTACGAGCAGTACTTC. Amino acids: CASSERGYEQYF. The V and J genes are TRBV6-1 and TRBJ2-7, with unresolved D. The germline CDR1 and CDR2 sequences are MNHNS and SASEGT. Between the trimmed V and J ends, which lost 2 bases and 3 bases, there was a span of 5 bases. The CDR3 spans 12 residues.